The 17 T cell receptor beta chains below were found in one sample sequenced in a study of CD8 T cells in ankylosing spondylitis. Each CDR3 protein gets one entry after TCRdb re-called the 5' RACE reads with MiXCR. The profile shows roughly 160,000 distinct CDR3 sequences, around 8.9% of them singletons. Sequences were obtained from blood, either unsorted or a sorted T cell fraction (not recorded which). These receptors came from a female donor with ankylosing spondylitis or in good health (not recorded which).

This clonotype was seen many times. The chain recombines TRBV20-1 with TRBJ1-1; the D is unclear. This CDR3 has 12 residues. The V end was cut by 3 bases, the J end by 4 bases, with 9 bases between. Germline V lookup: CDR1 DFQATT, CDR2 SNEGSKA (reference sequence). CDR3 amino acids: CSASEMRTEAFF. As DNA, the CDR3 is TGCAGTGCTAGCGAGATGCGCACTGAAGCTTTCTTT.

In its sample, this clonotype was seen many times. The CDR3 region is CASRQRGDQYF. CDR3 nucleotides: TGTGCCAGCAGGCAGAGGGGGGACCAGTACTTC. The chain has TRBV7-9 and TRBJ2-5; D may match TRBD1 or TRBD2 (6 bases each). The V end was cut by 6 bases, the J end by 10 bases, with 12 bases between. Germline assignment: CDR1 SEHNR and CDR2 FQNEAQ (reference sequence). The CDR3 covers 11 residues. The whole variable domain, filled in from reference TRBV7-9 and TRBJ2-5, reads DTGVSQNPRHKITKRGQNVTFRCDPISEHNRLYWYRQTLGQGPEFLTYFQNEAQLEKSRLLSDRFSAERPKGSFSTLEIQRTEQGDSAMYLCASRQRGDQYFGPGTRLLVL.

The genes are TRBV4-3 and TRBJ2-2; no reliable D call. This CDR3 has 15 amino acids. Trimming shortened V by 4 bases and J by 4 bases, and 13 bases separated the two germline ends. Germline-derived CDR1 and CDR2 are LGHNA and YSLEER. This CDR3 reads CASSPLGFGTGELFF. The CDR3 nucleotides are TGCGCCAGCAGCCCTTTGGGGTTCGGCACCGGGGAGCTGTTTTTT.

The rearrangement uses TRBV27 and TRBJ2-3; TRBD2 is a possible D gene (5 bases). Between the trimmed V and J ends, which lost 2 bases and 4 bases, there was a span of 19 bases. This CDR3 is built from 17 residues. The germline CDR1 and CDR2 sequences are MNHEY and SMNVEV (reference sequence). The CDR3 nucleotides read TGTGCCAGCAGTTTAACCTTTCTCGACGGGGTCCCAGATACGCAGTATTTT. The encoded protein is CASSLTFLDGVPDTQYF.

This clonotype has just a few counts. The chain couples TRBV7-6 to TRBJ1-1; no definite D call. The V gene lost 5 bases and the J gene lost 5 bases, with 12 bases spanning the gap. The CDR3 runs to 13 residues. CDR1 is SGHVS, CDR2 FNYEAQ, per germline. CDR3 coding DNA: TGTGCCAGCAGCCGGTACCTCGGGACTGAAGCTTTCTTT. This sequence encodes CASSRYLGTEAFF.

The rearrangement links TRBV4-1 to TRBJ1-1; perhaps TRBD1 as D (6 bases). In germline, CDR1 is MGHRA, CDR2 YSYEKL. The CDR3 loop spans 15 amino acids. V shed 3 bases and J shed 5 bases, with 16 bases lying between them. CDR3 sequence reads: CASSHPGGGGTEAFF. The CDR3 region has the DNA TGCGCCAGCAGCCACCCCGGTGGAGGGGGGACTGAAGCTTTCTTT.

The J gene is TRBJ2-7, the V gene TRBV7-9, with D perhaps matching TRBD2 (6 bases). Germline loops: CDR1 SEHNR, CDR2 FQNEAQ (reference sequence). Trimming removed 5 bases from V and 4 bases from J, with 12 bases in between. The CDR3 is 13 residues long. CDR3 sequence reads: CASSGAGFYEQYF. In nucleotides, the CDR3 is TGTGCCAGCAGCGGTGCGGGATTTTACGAGCAGTACTTC. Supplemented by reference TRBV7-9 and TRBJ2-7, the full variable domain reads DTGVSQNPRHKITKRGQNVTFRCDPISEHNRLYWYRQTLGQGPEFLTYFQNEAQLEKSRLLSDRFSAERPKGSFSTLEIQRTEQGDSAMYLCASSGAGFYEQYFGPGTRLTVT.

This clonotype was seen a few times. The chain joins TRBV24-1 to TRBJ1-5; D may be TRBD1 (5 bases). The CDR3 covers 13 residues. V lost 7 bases and J 7 bases, leaving 13 bases between the germline ends. Germline V CDR1 and CDR2: KGHDR, SFDVKD. DNA for the CDR3: TGTGCCACCAGCTCAGGGTCGTGGCAGCCCCAGCATTTT. It yields the protein CATSSGSWQPQHF.

The V call is TRBV2, the J call TRBJ1-5; D is undetermined. CDR1 is SNHLY, CDR2 FYNNEI, per germline. The CDR3 runs 15 residues. V was shortened by 1 base and J by 0 bases, with 7 bases between the two germline ends. CDR3 nucleotides: TGTGCCAGCAGTGAAGGGGAGGCTAGCAATCAGCCCCAGCATTTT. Translated: CASSEGEASNQPQHF.

About this clonotype itself: At one of its ends the junction is not consistent with the germline gene, which may arise from a read error. The genes are TRBV20-1 and TRBJ2-6; 10 nucleotides line up with TRBD2. Germline CDR1 is DFQATT and CDR2 is SNEGSKA (reference sequence). The CDR3 loop spans 17 amino acids. CDR3 coding DNA: TGCTGTGCAGCCCCTAGCGGGAGATTCTCTGGGGCCAACGTCCTGACTTTC. Its translation: CCAAPSGRFSGANVLTF.

This chain joins TRBV30 and TRBJ2-1; TRBD2 aligns across 12 bases. From germline, CDR1 is GTSNPN and CDR2 SVGIG (reference sequence). This CDR3 comprises 15 residues. The V segment lost 1 base and the J segment 6 bases; nucleotides outside the gene matches: 4. CDR3 DNA sequence: TGTGCCTGGAGTGGACTAGCGGGAGCCCCCAATGAGCAGTTCTTC. Amino acid sequence: CAWSGLAGAPNEQFF.

This clonotype was seen only a few times. CDR3 region: CASSLARGNQPQHF. The CDR3 DNA reads as TGTGCCAGCAGTTTAGCGCGCGGCAATCAGCCCCAGCATTTT. The V call is TRBV12-3 or TRBV12-4, the J call TRBJ1-5, with no clear D. The CDR3 extends over 14 amino acids. Trimming removed 0 bases at V and 2 bases at J, with 5 bases between.

The sample holds a few counts of this clonotype. The CDR3 reads CASSQGPGTEQFF. The CDR3 DNA follows: TGCGCCAGCAGCCAAGGTCCGGGTACTGAGCAGTTCTTC. J is TRBJ2-1 and V is TRBV4-3; D is unresolved. Germline assignment: CDR1 LGHNA and CDR2 YSLEER. V lost 1 base and J lost 9, with 10 bases in between. The CDR3 length is 13 residues.

The chain has TRBV18 and TRBJ1-1, with D tentatively TRBD1 (5 bases). The CDR3 extends over 14 amino acids. The germline V gene has CDR1 KGHSH and CDR2 LQKENI. Trimming cost V 4 bases and J 7 bases, with 16 bases left between them. CDR3 residues: CASSREVAGDEAFF. CDR3 bases: TGTGCCAGCTCACGTGAGGTCGCGGGGGATGAAGCTTTCTTT. Combining the CDR3 with reference TRBV18 and TRBJ1-1 gives the whole variable domain NAGVMQNPRHLVRRRGQEARLRCSPMKGHSHVYWYRQLPEEGLKFMVYLQKENIIDESGMPKERFSAEFPKEGPSILRIQQVVRGDSAAYFCASSREVAGDEAFFGQGTRLTVV.

A few counts support this clonotype. The genes are TRBV7-2 and TRBJ2-3; 10 nucleotides match TRBD2. V trimming: 2 bases; J trimming: 7 bases; junction bases outside the gene matches: 3. Germline CDR1 SGHTA, CDR2 FQGNSA. CDR3 length: 14 amino acids. The CDR3 coding sequence is TGTGCCAGCAGCTTACTAGCGGGGGTTAATACGCAGTATTTT. Its translation is CASSLLAGVNTQYF.

A few counts support this clonotype. V gene TRBV4-2 combines with J gene TRBJ2-7; TRBD2 might be the D (5 bases). Trimming stripped 1 base from V and 4 bases from J, with 8 bases between. CDR1 is LGHNA, CDR2 YNFKEQ, per germline. The CDR3 runs 13 residues. CDR3 DNA sequence: TGTGCCAGCAGCCAAGTCAGAGGGTACGAGCAGTACTTC. Translation gives CASSQVRGYEQYF.

In this sample, this clonotype turned up many times. V gene TRBV12-3 or TRBV12-4 combines with J gene TRBJ2-2, with D unresolved. V was cut by 2 bases and J by 5 bases, with 6 bases left in between. The CDR3 sequence is 13 residues long. For the CDR3, the DNA is TGTGCCAGCAGTTTAACTCGGACCGGGGAGCTGTTTTTT. It yields the protein CASSLTRTGELFF.